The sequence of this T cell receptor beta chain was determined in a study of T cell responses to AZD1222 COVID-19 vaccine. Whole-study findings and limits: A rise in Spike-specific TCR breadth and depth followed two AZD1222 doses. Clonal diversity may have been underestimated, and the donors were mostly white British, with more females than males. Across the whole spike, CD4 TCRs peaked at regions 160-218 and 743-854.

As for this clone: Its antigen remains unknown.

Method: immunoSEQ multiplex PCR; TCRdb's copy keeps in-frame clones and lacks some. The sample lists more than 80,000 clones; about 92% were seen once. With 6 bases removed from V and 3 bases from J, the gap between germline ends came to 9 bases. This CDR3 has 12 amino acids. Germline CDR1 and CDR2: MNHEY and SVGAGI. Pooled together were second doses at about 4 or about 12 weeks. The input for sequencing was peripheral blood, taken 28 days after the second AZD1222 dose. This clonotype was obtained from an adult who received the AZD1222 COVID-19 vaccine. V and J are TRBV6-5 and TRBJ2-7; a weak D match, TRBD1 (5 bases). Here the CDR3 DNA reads TGTGCCAGCAGGAAGGGGCTCTACGAGCAGTACTTC. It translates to CASRKGLYEQYF.